A single sample gave rise to the 10 T cell receptor beta chains below, sequenced in a study of shared clonotypes between healthy human individuals. Assay used: immunoSEQ multiplex PCR; TCRdb lists only in-frame clones, some missing. The sample yields roughly 1,500,000 clones, approximately 98.5% seen once. Sequenced material: naive CD4+ T cells sorted from blood. Subset meaning: CD45RA+ positively selected. The receptors were sampled from a man under 40 in good health.

This sequence joins TRBV6-5 and TRBJ1-2, with D perhaps matching TRBD1 (6 bases). V was clipped by 2 bases and J by 0 bases, with 10 bases between them. CDR1 and CDR2 from the germline V gene are MNHEY and SVGAGI. The CDR3 is 15 residues long. CDR3 nucleotides: TGTGCCAGCAGTTACGAGGGGGGAGCTAACTATGGCTACACCTTC. It translates to CASSYEGGANYGYTF.

The CDR3, as DNA: TGTGCCAGCAGCTTGTCGGGGACAGTAAGACAGCCCCAGCATTTT. Residues: CASSLSGTVRQPQHF. The rearrangement uses TRBV5-6 and TRBJ1-5; 7 positions agree with TRBD1. CDR3 size: 15 residues. Germline V gene lookup returns CDR1 SGHDT and CDR2 YYEEEE. J was trimmed by 7 bases and V by 1 base; bases with no gene match: 8.

V gene TRBV9 combines with J gene TRBJ2-2; TRBD2 matches at 7 bases. The CDR3 length is 16 residues. Germline loops: CDR1 SGDLS, CDR2 YYNGEE. V gave up 1 base and J gave up 1 base; unmatched junction bases: 4. The CDR3: CASSVLVAGNTGELFF. The CDR3 DNA follows: TGTGCCAGCAGCGTATTGGTAGCGGGGAACACCGGGGAGCTGTTTTTT.

This rearrangement joins TRBV28 to TRBJ2-7, with TRBD2 matching 7 bases. The CDR3 contains 16 residues. Unmatched junction bases numbered 9, after V lost 3 bases and J lost 1 base. Germline assignment: CDR1 MDHEN and CDR2 SYDVKM. In nucleotides, the CDR3 is TGTGCCAGCAGTTTGGTTGCTAGCGGAGGATCCTACGAGCAGTACTTC. It specifies CASSLVASGGSYEQYF.

The chain couples TRBV29-1 to TRBJ2-5; tentative D call: TRBD1 (6 bases). V shed 3 bases and J shed 2 bases, with 16 bases lying between them. Germline V gives CDR1 SQVTM, CDR2 ANQGSEA. This CDR3 is 15 amino acids long. The CDR3 loop is CSVDGITGPQETQYF. DNA for the CDR3: TGCAGCGTTGACGGGATAACAGGGCCACAAGAGACCCAGTACTTC.

The chain couples TRBV7-3 to TRBJ2-2; 7 bases map to TRBD1. The germline V gene has CDR1 SGHTA and CDR2 FQGTGA. V shed 7 bases, J shed 4 bases, and the junction held 6 bases outside the gene matches. This CDR3 comprises 14 residues. This CDR3 is CASTRDRITGELFF. The CDR3 nucleotides read TGTGCCAGCACCAGGGACAGAATCACCGGGGAGCTGTTTTTT. Full variable domain (rest looked up from reference TRBV7-3 and TRBJ2-2): GAGVSQTPSNKVTEKGKYVELRCDPISGHTALYWYRQSLGQGPEFLIYFQGTGAADDSGLPNDRFFAVRPEGSVSTLKIQRTERGDSAVYLCASTRDRITGELFFGEGSRLTVL.

A single count supports this clone. The chain carries TRBV5-6 and TRBJ2-3; a weak D match, TRBD2 (5 bases). V dropped 2 bases and J dropped 2 bases, with 12 bases sitting between them. Germline-derived CDR1 and CDR2 are SGHDT and YYEEEE. The CDR3 length is 15 residues. In DNA form, the CDR3 reads TGTGCCAGCAGCTTCGGAGCGGTCCACACAGATACGCAGTATTTT. Protein sequence: CASSFGAVHTDTQYF.

The gene calls are TRBV4-1 and TRBJ1-2; TRBD1 might be the D (5 bases). The CDR3 covers 16 residues. V was trimmed by 1 base and J by 3 bases, leaving 15 bases between them. The germline gives CDR1 MGHRA, CDR2 YSYEKL. The CDR3 DNA reads as TGCGCCAGCAGCCAAGCGGGGGGAACCGGCGACTATGGCTACACCTTC. This gives the protein CASSQAGGTGDYGYTF.

The rearrangement links TRBV5-1 to TRBJ1-1, with 10 bases aligning to TRBD1. This CDR3 contains 17 residues. Germline CDR1 SGHRS, CDR2 YFSETQ. The trim removed 3 bases at V and 4 bases at J, leaving 12 bases unmatched. CDR3 loop: CASSWTGQGTSPTEAFF. CDR3 bases: TGCGCCAGCAGCTGGACGGGACAGGGGACAAGTCCCACTGAAGCTTTCTTT. The full variable domain, completed using reference TRBV5-1 and TRBJ1-1, is KAGVTQTPRYLIKTRGQQVTLSCSPISGHRSVSWYQQTPGQGLQFLFEYFSETQRNKGNFPGRFSGRQFSNSRSEMNVSTLELGDSALYLCASSWTGQGTSPTEAFFGQGTRLTVV.

The chain employs TRBV9 and TRBJ1-1; TRBD1 is a possible D gene (5 bases). Germline CDR1 reads SGDLS; CDR2 reads YYNGEE. Trimming took off 6 bases at V and 2 bases at J, with 20 bases between the two ends. The CDR3 consists of 16 residues. The CDR3 sequence: CASTPGVGQQNTEAFF. As DNA, the CDR3 is TGTGCCAGCACCCCGGGGGTAGGGCAGCAAAACACTGAAGCTTTCTTT.